Listed below are T cell receptor beta chains from one sample, sequenced in a study of CD8+CD57+ T cells in acquired aplastic anemia. TCRdb itself ran the reads through MiXCR, one entry per CDR3 protein. This table has 150,000 to 200,000 distinct CDR3 sequences, around 60% appearing once. The sequenced sample consisted of sorted CD4+, CD8+, or CD8+CD57+ T cells (not recorded which) from PBMCs. Source of these receptors: a human donor in good health. Both conserved end residues are part of each CDR3. The order of the fields is clone size, V gene, J gene, CDR3 length, CDR3 protein. Clone size is shown for a subset of rows, as once, few, many or a class of expanded clone.

clone_size: NA
v_call: TRBV7-3
j_call: TRBJ2-7
cdr3_length: 13
cdr3_aa: CASSPQGSLEQYF

clone_size: NA
v_call: TRBV29-1
j_call: TRBJ2-7
cdr3_length: 13
cdr3_aa: CSVEDPPGVGQYF

clone_size: NA
v_call: TRBV7-8
j_call: TRBJ2-7
cdr3_length: 14
cdr3_aa: CASSLVGGGYEQYF

clone_size: NA
v_call: TRBV5-1
j_call: TRBJ2-7
cdr3_length: 13
cdr3_aa: CASGGDISYEQYF

clone_size: NA
v_call: TRBV7-2
j_call: TRBJ2-7
cdr3_length: 13
cdr3_aa: CASRRDLGGEQYF

clone_size: NA
v_call: TRBV20-1
j_call: TRBJ2-1
cdr3_length: 11
cdr3_aa: CSAGTGNEQFF

clone_size: few
v_call: TRBV10-3
j_call: TRBJ1-6
cdr3_length: 17
cdr3_aa: CAISESAGGSYNSPLHF

clone_size: NA
v_call: TRBV19
j_call: TRBJ1-2
cdr3_length: 18
cdr3_aa: CASSSHLTEDRNLYGYTF

clone_size: few
v_call: TRBV7-3
j_call: TRBJ1-1
cdr3_length: 13
cdr3_aa: CASSLDGPTEAFF

clone_size: many
v_call: TRBV6-5
j_call: TRBJ2-7
cdr3_length: 15
cdr3_aa: CASRLNSGRAYEQYF

clone_size: NA
v_call: TRBV7-9
j_call: NA
cdr3_length: 14
cdr3_aa: CASSVPTGPYEQYF

clone_size: many
v_call: TRBV30
j_call: TRBJ2-7
cdr3_length: 11
cdr3_aa: CAWGKVYEQYF

clone_size: NA
v_call: TRBV15
j_call: TRBJ2-7
cdr3_length: 16
cdr3_aa: CATSRGRAGGPYEQYF

clone_size: NA
v_call: TRBV29-1
j_call: TRBJ1-1
cdr3_length: 14
cdr3_aa: CSVGPRVLNTEAFF

clone_size: NA
v_call: TRBV29-1
j_call: TRBJ1-2
cdr3_length: 15
cdr3_aa: CSVVWDGATGYGYTF

clone_size: many
v_call: TRBV19
j_call: TRBJ2-3
cdr3_length: 15
cdr3_aa: CASVSGAGSTDTQYF

clone_size: NA
v_call: TRBV29-1
j_call: TRBJ1-2
cdr3_length: 12
cdr3_aa: CSVEDAGYGYTF

clone_size: once
v_call: TRBV12-3/TRBV12-4
j_call: TRBJ1-1
cdr3_length: 15
cdr3_aa: CASSFTGGGWGEAFF

clone_size: NA
v_call: TRBV7-9
j_call: TRBJ2-7
cdr3_length: 16
cdr3_aa: CASSYPTSGGNYEQYF

clone_size: once
v_call: TRBV29-1
j_call: TRBJ1-1
cdr3_length: 13
cdr3_aa: CSSIGRKNTEAFF

clone_size: NA
v_call: TRBV7-9
j_call: TRBJ2-1
cdr3_length: 20
cdr3_aa: CASSLGRVTSGRAVYNEQFF

clone_size: NA
v_call: TRBV27
j_call: TRBJ2-1
cdr3_length: 15
cdr3_aa: CASIRPGGAYNEQFF

clone_size: NA
v_call: TRBV7-3
j_call: TRBJ2-5
cdr3_length: 15
cdr3_aa: CASSPTSGGAGTQYF

clone_size: NA
v_call: TRBV9
j_call: TRBJ2-3
cdr3_length: 14
cdr3_aa: CASSVEDLADTQYF

clone_size: once
v_call: TRBV7-2
j_call: TRBJ2-3
cdr3_length: 15
cdr3_aa: CASSPQTGITDTQYF

clone_size: NA
v_call: TRBV10-3
j_call: TRBJ1-4
cdr3_length: 13
cdr3_aa: CAISGTENEKLFF

clone_size: NA
v_call: TRBV11-2
j_call: TRBJ2-5
cdr3_length: 16
cdr3_aa: CASSLVGGQGGETQYF

clone_size: many
v_call: TRBV13
j_call: TRBJ2-1
cdr3_length: 16
cdr3_aa: CASSLTTSLKYNEQFF

clone_size: once
v_call: TRBV7-2
j_call: TRBJ1-6
cdr3_length: 17
cdr3_aa: CASSSENLGRNNSPLHF

clone_size: NA
v_call: TRBV6-4
j_call: TRBJ1-6
cdr3_length: 15
cdr3_aa: CASSPQGVVNSPLHF

clone_size: many
v_call: TRBV20-1
j_call: TRBJ2-2
cdr3_length: 16
cdr3_aa: CSETAKGQGNTGELFF

clone_size: NA
v_call: TRBV12-3/TRBV12-4
j_call: TRBJ2-3
cdr3_length: 14
cdr3_aa: CASKAGKNTDTQYF

clone_size: few
v_call: TRBV10-1
j_call: TRBJ2-1
cdr3_length: 17
cdr3_aa: CASSDSGRVRARGEQFF

clone_size: once
v_call: TRBV6-6
j_call: TRBJ2-3
cdr3_length: 15
cdr3_aa: CASGLSETTTDTQYF

clone_size: many
v_call: TRBV25-1
j_call: TRBJ1-1
cdr3_length: 18
cdr3_aa: CASSAPRGEGPMNTEAFF

clone_size: many
v_call: TRBV5-8
j_call: TRBJ2-7
cdr3_length: 16
cdr3_aa: CASSPLSGTPPGEQYF

clone_size: NA
v_call: TRBV7-9
j_call: TRBJ2-1
cdr3_length: 15
cdr3_aa: CASSQGPLSYNEQFF

clone_size: NA
v_call: TRBV9
j_call: TRBJ1-2
cdr3_length: 14
cdr3_aa: CASSVDRANYGYTF

clone_size: NA
v_call: TRBV20-1
j_call: TRBJ2-5
cdr3_length: 12
cdr3_aa: CSAPTSSETQYF

clone_size: NA
v_call: TRBV2
j_call: TRBJ2-1
cdr3_length: 16
cdr3_aa: CASSEASGLAVGEQFF

clone_size: few
v_call: TRBV19
j_call: TRBJ1-1
cdr3_length: 14
cdr3_aa: CASSIQVDGTEAFF

clone_size: NA
v_call: TRBV7-3
j_call: TRBJ1-6
cdr3_length: 14
cdr3_aa: CASSLSGANSPLHF

clone_size: NA
v_call: TRBV7-3
j_call: TRBJ1-5
cdr3_length: 15
cdr3_aa: CASSRGRGIDQPQHF

clone_size: many
v_call: TRBV7-3
j_call: TRBJ2-4
cdr3_length: 16
cdr3_aa: CASSLLVREAKNIQYF

clone_size: NA
v_call: TRBV5-5
j_call: TRBJ1-2
cdr3_length: 14
cdr3_aa: CASSLQGARYGYTF

clone_size: NA
v_call: TRBV7-6
j_call: TRBJ2-1
cdr3_length: 13
cdr3_aa: CASTLDYTDEQFF

clone_size: NA
v_call: TRBV24-1
j_call: TRBJ2-5
cdr3_length: 15
cdr3_aa: CATSDMSGGPETQYF

clone_size: once
v_call: TRBV19
j_call: TRBJ1-6
cdr3_length: 14
cdr3_aa: CASSIAGASSFLHF

clone_size: NA
v_call: TRBV7-3
j_call: TRBJ2-2
cdr3_length: 13
cdr3_aa: CASSLYGNGELFF

clone_size: medium-sized
v_call: TRBV10-3
j_call: TRBJ2-1
cdr3_length: 15
cdr3_aa: CAISDPGNSYNEQFF

clone_size: NA
v_call: TRBV5-1
j_call: TRBJ2-5
cdr3_length: 14
cdr3_aa: CASSRRTGEETQYF

clone_size: NA
v_call: TRBV6-2/TRBV6-3
j_call: TRBJ2-7
cdr3_length: 13
cdr3_aa: CASSQTENYEQYF

clone_size: NA
v_call: TRBV7-8
j_call: TRBJ2-7
cdr3_length: 16
cdr3_aa: CASNLAGGQGYYEQYF

clone_size: NA
v_call: TRBV4-3
j_call: TRBJ1-2
cdr3_length: 14
cdr3_aa: CASSQDGIVRSYTF